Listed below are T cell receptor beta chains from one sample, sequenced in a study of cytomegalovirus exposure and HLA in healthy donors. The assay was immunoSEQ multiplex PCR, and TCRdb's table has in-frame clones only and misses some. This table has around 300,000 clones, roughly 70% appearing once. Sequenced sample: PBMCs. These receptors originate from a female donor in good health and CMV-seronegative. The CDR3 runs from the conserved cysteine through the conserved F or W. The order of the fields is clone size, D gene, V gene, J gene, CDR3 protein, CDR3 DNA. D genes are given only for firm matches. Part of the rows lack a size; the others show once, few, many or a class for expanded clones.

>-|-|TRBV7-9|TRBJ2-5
CASSLGGREQETQYF
TGTGCCAGCAGCTTAGGGGGGCGGGAGCAAGAGACCCAGTACTTC
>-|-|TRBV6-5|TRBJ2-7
CASRLQEGIPYEQYF
TGTGCCAGCAGGTTGCAAGAGGGTATACCCTACGAGCAGTACTTC
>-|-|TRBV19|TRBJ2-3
CASSTRDTQYF
TGTGCCAGTAGTACCCGGGATACGCAGTATTTT
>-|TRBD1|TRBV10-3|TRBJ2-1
CAISGQGPSHDEQFF
TGTGCCATCAGCGGACAGGGTCCCTCACACGATGAGCAGTTCTTC
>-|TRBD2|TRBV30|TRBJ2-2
CATRLAWGPGELFF
TGTGCCACCCGACTAGCCTGGGGCCCCGGGGAGCTGTTTTTT
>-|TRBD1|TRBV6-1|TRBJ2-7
CASSLGQTDYEQYF
TGTGCCAGCAGCCTGGGACAGACGGACTACGAGCAGTACTTC
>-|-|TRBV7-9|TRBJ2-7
CASSLASGVNEQYF
TGTGCCAGCAGCTTAGCGTCAGGGGTTAACGAGCAGTACTTC
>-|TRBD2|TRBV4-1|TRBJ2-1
CASSHDPGLAGNEQFF
TGCGCCAGCAGCCATGATCCGGGACTAGCGGGAAATGAGCAGTTCTTC
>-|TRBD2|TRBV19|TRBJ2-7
CASSRQAGGPFEQYF
TGTGCCAGTAGTAGACAAGCGGGAGGGCCCTTCGAGCAGTACTTC
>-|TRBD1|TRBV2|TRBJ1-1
CASRPDRGLLEAFF
TGTGCCAGCAGACCAGACAGGGGGCTCTTGGAAGCTTTCTTT
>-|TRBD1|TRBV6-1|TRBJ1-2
CASTHYGTGAYGYTF
TGTGCCAGCACCCATTACGGGACAGGGGCCTATGGCTACACCTTC
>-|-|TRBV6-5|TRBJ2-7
CASSHGPEQYF
TGTGCCAGCAGCCACGGTCCCGAGCAGTACTTC
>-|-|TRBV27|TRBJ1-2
CASSSRGGTRVAFGGYTF
TGTGCCAGCAGTTCCCGCGGAGGTACTAGGGTCGCGTTCGGTGGCTACACCTTC
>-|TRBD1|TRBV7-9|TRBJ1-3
CASSTGAGNTIYF
TGTGCCAGCAGCACAGGGGCTGGAAACACCATATATTTT
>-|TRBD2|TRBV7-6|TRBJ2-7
CASSLGGLAETYEQYF
TGTGCCAGCAGCTTAGGGGGACTAGCGGAAACCTACGAGCAGTACTTC
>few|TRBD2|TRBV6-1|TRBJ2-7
CASSESTAGGDEQYF
TGTGCCAGCAGTGAATCCACGGCGGGGGGGGACGAGCAGTACTTC
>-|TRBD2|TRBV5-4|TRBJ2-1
CASSTGLAGVRNEQFF
TGTGCCAGCAGCACCGGACTAGCGGGAGTCCGGAATGAGCAGTTCTTC
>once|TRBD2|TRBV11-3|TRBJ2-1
CASSLGGISGRPYNEQFF
TGTGCCAGCAGCTTAGGGGGTATTAGCGGGAGACCCTACAATGAGCAGTTCTTC